The rows below give T cell receptor beta chains drawn from one sample of a study of blood T cell repertoires in COVID-19. The protocol was immunoSEQ multiplex PCR, while the TCRdb copy is restricted to in-frame clones and leaves out a portion. The repertoire has approximately 150,000 clones, under 95% of them found once; the top ten carry over 15%. Specimen: peripheral blood. Source of these receptors: a man aged 60-69 years with active or convalescent COVID-19. The CDR3 runs from the conserved cysteine through the conserved F or W. D genes are given only for firm matches.

v_call	d_call	j_call	cdr3_nt	cdr3_aa
TRBV25-1	TRBD2	TRBJ2-7	TGTGCCAGCAGTGAAGCGGGGGGGCCTTTTCGCGAGCAGTACTTC	CASSEAGGPFREQYF
TRBV10-2	-	TRBJ1-2	TGCGCCAGCAGTGGCCAGGGACTTTTCTATGGCTACACCTTC	CASSGQGLFYGYTF
TRBV11-3	TRBD1	TRBJ2-7	TGTGCCAGCAGCTTGGATCAGGGGGCCAACGAGCAGTACTTC	CASSLDQGANEQYF
TRBV7-2	TRBD1	TRBJ1-1	TGTGCCAGCAGCTTATGGGCAGGGACAGGGAACACTGAAGCTTTCTTT	CASSLWAGTGNTEAFF
TRBV10-3	TRBD2	TRBJ2-7	TGTGCCATCAGTGAGTCGACTAGCGGGGGGTCTCCTCAGTACTTC	CAISESTSGGSPQYF
TRBV19	-	TRBJ2-5	TGTGCCAGTAGAATTACATCAGTATCACAAGAGACCCAGTACTTC	CASRITSVSQETQYF
TRBV30	-	TRBJ2-5	TGTGCCTGGAGTGTAGAGGCACTCTGGGAGACCCAGTACTTC	CAWSVEALWETQYF
TRBV21-1	-	TRBJ1-1	TGTGCCAGCAGCAAAGAGGGCAGGGTAATGAACACTGAAGCTTTCTTT	CASSKEGRVMNTEAFF
TRBV15	-	TRBJ2-7	TGTGCCACCAGCAGTCCCCAGGGGGGACCACCCTACGAGCAGTACTTC	CATSSPQGGPPYEQYF
TRBV29-1	TRBD1	TRBJ2-7	TGCAGCGTCAGGGACAGGGGGCTGGGAGAGCAGTACTTC	CSVRDRGLGEQYF